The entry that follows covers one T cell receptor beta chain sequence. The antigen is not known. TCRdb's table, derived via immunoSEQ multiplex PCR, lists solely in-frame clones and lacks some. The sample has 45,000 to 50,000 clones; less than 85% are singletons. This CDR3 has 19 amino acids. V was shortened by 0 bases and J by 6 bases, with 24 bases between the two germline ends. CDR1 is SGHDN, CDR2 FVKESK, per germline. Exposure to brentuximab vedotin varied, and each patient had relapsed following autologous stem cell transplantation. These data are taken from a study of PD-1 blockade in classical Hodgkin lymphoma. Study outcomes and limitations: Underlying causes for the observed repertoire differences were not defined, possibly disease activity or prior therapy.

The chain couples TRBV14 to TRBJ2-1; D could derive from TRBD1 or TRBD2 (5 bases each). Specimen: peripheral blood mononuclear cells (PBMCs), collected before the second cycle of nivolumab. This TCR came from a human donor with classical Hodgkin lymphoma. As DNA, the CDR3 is TGTGCCAGCAGCCAAGAAGTGTTCGCGGGCCAGGGTAGCTTCAATGAGCAGTTCTTC. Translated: CASSQEVFAGQGSFNEQFF.